This TCR beta chain was recovered during a study of PD-1 blockade in mismatch repair-deficient tumors. Time point specified: roughly ten-day in vitro stimulation with candidate neoantigen peptide 4. Each of seven or eight ELISpot-reactive candidate peptides was used for approximately eleven-day stimulation. A no-peptide control culture served as baseline for clone fold changes. Study-level results: Over a hundred unique blood TCRs came from expansion to three of seven peptides.

Method: immunoSEQ multiplex PCR; TCRdb's copy keeps in-frame clones and lacks some. The table includes roughly 13,000 clones, around four fifths detected once. This CDR3 spans 12 amino acids. Trimming left V 4 bases short and J 3 bases short, with 7 bases between. Per the germline V gene, CDR1 is MDHEN and CDR2 is SYDVKM. The table lists this clone with a count of one. Its antigen is not identified. The chain joins TRBV28 to TRBJ2-7, with D unclear. This clonotype was obtained from an adult with mismatch repair-deficient cancer. The material was cells cultured in vitro, obtained from a patient treated with pembrolizumab. CDR3 sequence: CASSSRYYEQYF. The CDR3 DNA sequence: TGTGCCAGCAGTTCCCGGTACTACGAGCAGTACTTC.